These 8 T cell receptor beta chains came from one sample sequenced in a study of shared clonotypes between healthy human individuals. The table came from immunoSEQ multiplex PCR; TCRdb's copy has only in-frame clones and leaves some out. The table records about 2.1 million clones, 93% of them present only once. In the naive CD8 group, cells lacked CD45RO and were positively selected for CCR7, so terminally differentiated effector memory CD45RA+ cells were left out. Material for sequencing was naive CD8+ T cells from PBMCs. These receptors came from a man in his late teens or twenties in good health. Some clones in this sample may be carry-over from other donors' samples.

This chain links TRBV5-1 with TRBJ2-4, with 13 bases that match TRBD2. Germline V CDR1 and CDR2: SGHRS, YFSETQ. The CDR3 covers 15 residues. Trimming removed 0 bases from V and 7 bases from J; junction bases left unmatched: 1. CDR3 loop: CASSLETSGRNIQYF. The CDR3 nucleotides are TGCGCCAGCAGCTTGGAGACTAGCGGGAGGAACATTCAGTACTTC.

The gene calls are TRBV9 and TRBJ1-3, with 7 positions matching TRBD1. Germline V lookup: CDR1 SGDLS, CDR2 YYNGEE. The CDR3 contains 14 residues. Unmatched junction bases numbered 4, after V lost 3 bases and J lost 4 bases. CDR3 coding DNA: TGTGCCAGCAGCGCCCCGGACAGGGGAAACACCATATATTTT. Translating it yields CASSAPDRGNTIYF.

The chain recombines TRBV28 with TRBJ2-3; tentatively, D is TRBD2 (6 bases). Germline assignment: CDR1 MDHEN and CDR2 SYDVKM. The V end was cut by 5 bases, the J end by 0 bases, with 15 bases between. The CDR3 contains 16 residues. The CDR3 coding sequence is TGTGCCAGCAGTATATTCGCCGGGACTAGCACAGATACGCAGTATTTT. Its translation is CASSIFAGTSTDTQYF.

The chain couples TRBV27 to TRBJ2-3, with 7 bases lining up with TRBD2. The CDR3 runs to 14 residues. V dropped 6 bases and J dropped 4; count of bases not matched to a gene: 7. The germline V gene encodes CDR1 MNHEY and CDR2 SMNVEV (reference sequence). The CDR3 region has the DNA TGTGCCAGCAGCCCCGGACTAGATCCAGATACGCAGTATTTT. It is translated as CASSPGLDPDTQYF.

This clone was observed once. This chain links TRBV19 with TRBJ2-4; TRBD1 matches 9 bases. CDR3 length: 15 amino acids. J lost 7 bases, V lost 7 bases, and 11 bases had no gene match. The germline CDR1 and CDR2 sequences are LNHDA and SQIVND (reference sequence). The chain's CDR3 is CASTPGTGSGNIQYF. The CDR3 DNA reads TGTGCCAGTACCCCCGGGACAGGGTCGGGGAACATTCAGTACTTC.

The V and J genes are TRBV28 and TRBJ2-7, with 8 bases aligning to TRBD1. CDR3 size: 15 residues. From germline, CDR1 is MDHEN and CDR2 SYDVKM. Trimming at V came to 2 bases and at J to 2 bases, leaving 5 bases not matched to a gene. Written as DNA, the CDR3 is TGTGCCAGCAGTTTAGAACAGGGGGTAGCCTACGAGCAGTACTTC. Protein: CASSLEQGVAYEQYF.

The chain recombines TRBV9 with TRBJ1-4, with D uncertain. CDR1 and CDR2 (germline): SGDLS, YYNGEE. This CDR3 spans 14 amino acids. The V and J ends lost 4 bases and 8 bases respectively, with 15 bases between them. The CDR3 DNA is TGTGCCAGCAGCTACGGCACGCCGGGGGAAAAACTGTTTTTT. It encodes CASSYGTPGEKLFF. Supplemented by reference TRBV9 and TRBJ1-4, the full variable domain reads DSGVTQTPKHLITATGQRVTLRCSPRSGDLSVYWYQQSLDQGLQFLIQYYNGEERAKGNILERFSAQQFPDLHSELNLSSLELGDSALYFCASSYGTPGEKLFFGSGTQLSVL.

V and J are TRBV5-1 and TRBJ2-1; TRBD2 matches 8 bases. J gave up 10 bases and V 3 bases, and 12 bases lay outside the gene matches. CDR1 and CDR2 (germline): SGHRS, YFSETQ. The CDR3 covers 15 residues. The CDR3 region has the DNA TGCGCCAGCAGCTGGAGATCCCGGGGGGGCGAGGAGCAGTTCTTC. Its protein is CASSWRSRGGEEQFF.